Here is one T cell receptor (beta chain) with its context. Its antigen is as yet unknown. This sample was taken from a study of cytomegalovirus exposure and HLA in healthy donors. Overall study results and limits: A further, later analysis showed that HLA-associated TCR beta chains (compared with equally common others) were more clonally expanded. In presence/absence analyses, roughly uniform sequencing depth across donors was assumed. Another analysis was done later, and it associated 15,000 to 20,000 TCR beta sequences with HLA alleles at 0.05 false discovery rate. Among the CMV-associated chains, a few were confirmed in vitro as specific for CMV antigens.

Germline V gene lookup returns CDR1 SGHRS and CDR2 YFSETQ. CDR3 size: 16 residues. V was pared by 1 base and J by 7 bases, with 11 bases of the junction left unmatched. Vbeta (60) and Jbeta (13) primers were used in the PCR. Sequencing was performed with immunoSEQ multiplex PCR; in TCRdb, only in-frame clones are kept and a portion is missing. Its listing shows more than 40,000 clones. This chain connects TRBV5-1 to TRBJ2-7; 10 bases are shared with TRBD2. The source of this sequence is a female donor in good health and CMV-seronegative. Sequenced material: PBMCs. The CDR3 protein is CASSLFGTSVSLEQYF. In DNA, the CDR3 is TGCGCCAGCAGCTTGTTTGGGACTAGCGTATCTCTGGAGCAGTACTTC.